A selection of T cell receptor beta chains follows, all from one sample in a study of OX40 agonist ivuxolimab in advanced cancers. Some clones are missing from TCRdb's copy, which holds only in-frame ones; the method was immunoSEQ multiplex PCR. The table lists tens of thousands of clones, 84% of them singletons. Sequencing used CD4+ or CD8+ T cells sorted from blood, obtained in a trial of the OX40 agonist ivuxolimab. The receptors stem from an adult with an advanced solid tumor such as melanoma, head and neck, liver or kidney cancer. Each CDR3 is given with its conserved first and last residue. Each record gives: clone size, D gene, J gene, V gene, CDR3 protein. D genes are given only for firm matches. Rows give clone size only sometimes, using once, few, many, or a class for an expanded clone.

. | . | TRBJ1-5 | TRBV11-3 | CASSSRQGYRPQHF
. | . | TRBJ2-1 | TRBV10-3 | CAITEEHSYNEQFF
. | . | TRBJ1-4 | TRBV25-1 | CASSEPGTLNEKLFF
. | TRBD1 | TRBJ1-5 | TRBV28 | CASRQDRGRGQPQHF
. | TRBD2 | TRBJ2-3 | TRBV19 | CASSTPVDSGGIPEDTQYF
few | . | TRBJ2-2 | TRBV27 | CASSYTRAGELFF
. | TRBD2 | TRBJ2-7 | TRBV5-6 | CASSPNGGRVYEQYF
. | . | TRBJ2-7 | TRBV5-5 | CASSLYQGTYEQYF
. | . | TRBJ2-7 | TRBV19 | CASSMGLGSYEQYF
. | . | TRBJ2-7 | TRBV11-2 | CASSLEGSPSGSYEQYF
once | . | TRBJ2-1 | TRBV11-2 | CASTLGRSNEQFF
. | TRBD1 | TRBJ1-1 | TRBV27 | CASSLLTPFGQGGFSDTEAFF
. | . | TRBJ1-1 | TRBV27 | CASSVGTSPVEAFF
. | . | TRBJ2-3 | TRBV27 | CASSLRDLERHTQYF
once | . | TRBJ1-2 | TRBV2 | CASSTSYNSYGYTF
. | TRBD2 | TRBJ2-1 | TRBV15 | CATSSERGAYNEQFF
. | TRBD2 | TRBJ2-3 | TRBV7-6 | CASSLGLAGGFTDTQYF